These T cell receptor beta chains were read from a single sample in a study of blood T cell repertoires in COVID-19. Sequencing was performed with immunoSEQ multiplex PCR; in TCRdb, only in-frame clones are kept and a portion is missing. Of about 200,000 clones in the sample, roughly 90% were seen once. The sample consisted of peripheral blood. Receptor source: a man over 45 with acute or convalescent COVID-19. CDR3s include the opening cysteine and the closing phenylalanine or tryptophan. Fields, in order: clone size, J gene, V gene, D gene, CDR3 protein, CDR3 DNA. A D gene is named only where the DNA matches it firmly. A row's size may be missing; if present it is once, few, many or a size class.

>.|TRBJ1-1|TRBV5-1|.
CASSLAVQGTPEAFF
TGCGCCAGCAGCTTGGCCGTGCAGGGTACCCCTGAAGCTTTCTTT
>.|TRBJ1-5|TRBV4-1|.
CASSQPGGRANQPQHF
TGCGCCAGCAGCCAGCCGGGGGGGAGGGCCAATCAGCCCCAGCATTTT
>.|TRBJ2-1|TRBV7-3|TRBD2
CASSLRPLAAGYNEQFF
TGTGCCAGCAGCTTACGGCCCCTAGCGGCCGGATACAATGAGCAGTTCTTC
>.|TRBJ1-1|TRBV6-1|.
CASSEAYRDPEAFF
TGTGCCAGCAGTGAAGCTTACAGGGACCCTGAAGCTTTCTTT
>.|TRBJ1-5|TRBV30|.
CAWSVGGARNQPQHF
TGTGCCTGGAGTGTGGGGGGGGCACGGAATCAGCCCCAGCATTTT
>.|TRBJ2-7|TRBV19|.
CASRLTSSSYEQYF
TGTGCCAGTAGGCTCACTAGCAGTTCCTACGAGCAGTACTTC
>.|TRBJ1-3|TRBV6-5|.
CATASGGPGNTIYF
TGTGCCACCGCGTCTGGAGGACCTGGAAACACCATATATTTT
>.|TRBJ1-2|TRBV28|.
CASSLGRGVYGYTF
TGTGCCAGCAGCCTGGGACGGGGGGTCTATGGCTACACCTTC
>.|TRBJ1-2|TRBV3-1/TRBV3-2|.
CASSQESFSYGYTF
TGTGCCAGCAGCCAAGAGAGTTTCTCCTATGGCTACACCTTC
>.|TRBJ1-4|TRBV30|.
CAWSVQGTEKLFF
TGTGCCTGGAGTGTGCAGGGTACCGAAAAACTGTTTTTT
>.|TRBJ2-5|TRBV18|TRBD1
CASSKRPGTVGETQYF
TGTGCCAGCTCCAAACGTCCCGGGACAGTAGGGGAGACCCAGTACTTC
>.|TRBJ1-3|TRBV2|.
CASKERTGNTIYF
TGTGCCAGCAAAGAGAGGACTGGAAACACCATATATTTT
>few|TRBJ2-3|TRBV5-6|TRBD1
CASSYATGADTQYF
TGTGCCAGCAGCTATGCTACAGGGGCAGATACGCAGTATTTT
>.|TRBJ1-2|TRBV6-5|.
CATFREDYGYTF
TGTGCCACCTTCAGGGAAGACTATGGCTACACCTTC
>few|TRBJ2-7|TRBV10-3|TRBD2
CAISDGGRGSEQYF
TGTGCCATCAGTGACGGCGGGAGGGGCAGCGAGCAGTACTTC
>once|TRBJ1-6|TRBV27|.
CASSPAEDSYNSPLHF
TGTGCCAGCAGTCCGGCCGAGGACTCCTATAATTCACCCCTCCACTTT
>.|TRBJ1-2|TRBV10-2|TRBD1
CASSDQQGLGYTF
TGCGCCAGCAGTGACCAACAGGGGTTGGGCTACACCTTC
>.|TRBJ2-1|TRBV4-1|TRBD2
CASSQDYAGGAYNEQFF
TGCGCCAGCAGCCAAGATTATGCCGGGGGGGCTTACAATGAGCAGTTCTTC
>.|TRBJ1-2|TRBV30|TRBD1
CAWSVVGQGVVYGYTF
TGTGCCTGGAGTGTAGTAGGACAGGGGGTTGTGTATGGCTACACCTTC
>.|TRBJ1-4|TRBV29-1|TRBD1
CSVEDRGGKLFF
TGCAGCGTGGAGGACAGGGGCGGGAAACTGTTTTTT
>once|TRBJ2-7|TRBV27|.
CASSLVASPPPYEQYF
TGTGCCAGCAGTTTGGTGGCAAGTCCCCCCCCCTACGAGCAGTACTTC
>.|TRBJ2-7|TRBV20-1|.
CSASSGNYEQYF
TGCAGTGCTAGTTCAGGGAACTACGAGCAGTACTTC
>.|TRBJ2-3|TRBV5-1|.
CASSSTSTDTQYF
TGCGCCAGCAGCTCGACTTCCACAGATACGCAGTATTTT
>.|TRBJ2-1|TRBV2|TRBD1
CASSEVTGTGEQFF
TGTGCCAGCAGTGAAGTGACAGGGACGGGTGAGCAGTTCTTC
>.|TRBJ2-7|TRBV5-1|.
CASSFTTRLDGFYEQYF
TGCGCCAGCAGCTTCACCACTAGGCTGGATGGCTTCTACGAGCAGTACTTC
>.|TRBJ2-1|TRBV9|.
CASSETGATSYNEQFF
TGTGCCAGCAGCGAAACAGGTGCAACATCCTACAATGAGCAGTTCTTC
>once|TRBJ2-1|TRBV5-4|TRBD2
CASSLEGLAGDNEQFF
TGTGCCAGCAGCTTGGAGGGACTAGCGGGAGACAATGAGCAGTTCTTC
>.|TRBJ1-6|TRBV28|TRBD1
CASTPFWKGQGNSPLHF
TGTGCCAGCACCCCTTTTTGGAAAGGACAGGGTAATTCACCCCTCCACTTT